Below are 8 T cell receptor beta chains sequenced from a single sample in a study of T cell responses to AZD1222 COVID-19 vaccine. Generated by immunoSEQ multiplex PCR, the TCRdb table keeps only in-frame clones and is missing some. The sample yields tens of thousands of clones, 75% to 90% seen once. The sequencing here drew on peripheral blood, taken 28 days after the second AZD1222 dose. The source of these receptors is an adult who received the AZD1222 COVID-19 vaccine.

This sequence joins TRBV9 and TRBJ1-1; no reliable D call. The CDR3 totals 13 residues. The V end lost 2 bases, the J end lost 2 bases, and 7 bases lay between the germline ends. CDR1 is SGDLS, CDR2 YYNGEE, per germline. This CDR3 is CASSVEINTEAFF. The CDR3 bases are TGTGCCAGCAGCGTGGAGATAAACACTGAAGCTTTCTTT.

This chain uses TRBV5-1 with TRBJ1-2; maybe TRBD1 (5 bases). V lost 3 bases and J lost 4, with 16 bases in between. Germline values: CDR1 SGHRS, CDR2 YFSETQ. The CDR3 is 15 residues long. The CDR3 protein is CASSWGWGGSYGYTF. DNA for the CDR3: TGCGCCAGCAGCTGGGGATGGGGCGGGAGCTATGGCTACACCTTC.

The chain joins TRBV7-3 to TRBJ2-1; 7 bases align to TRBD2. Germline CDR1 reads SGHTA; CDR2 reads FQGTGA. J lost 4 bases, V lost 4 bases, and 4 bases had no gene match. This CDR3 region has 14 residues. For the CDR3, the DNA is TGTGCCAGCAGCTCATCTAGCGGATACAATGAGCAGTTCTTC. It is translated as CASSSSSGYNEQFF.

The chain links TRBV24-1 to TRBJ2-2; TRBD2 agrees at 7 bases. V lost 2 bases and J lost 6; bases outside the gene matches: 5. The CDR3 spans 15 residues. Germline CDR1 is KGHDR and CDR2 is SFDVKD. The DNA of the CDR3 is TGTGCCACCAGTGATTGGGTTAGCGGGCCCGGGGAGCTGTTTTTT. It specifies CATSDWVSGPGELFF.

As to this clone: The junction departs from the called germline gene at one end, perhaps through a read error. V gene TRBV23-1 combines with J gene TRBJ1-1, with TRBD1 matching over 8 bases. TRBV23-1 is annotated as an ORF whose role is uncertain. The CDR3 covers 15 residues. CDR3: CASPPGTGLCRGPSF. CDR3 in DNA: TGCGCCAGCCCCCCCGGGACAGGCCTGTGCCGCGGACCTTCCTTT.

The rearrangement joins TRBV4-3 to TRBJ2-3, with a possible D match to TRBD2 (5 bases). Trimming took 1 base from V and 6 from J, leaving 17 bases between them. The CDR3 contains 16 residues. Germline assignment: CDR1 LGHNA and CDR2 YSLEER. This CDR3 is CASSQAATLPGDTQYF. The CDR3 nucleotides are TGCGCCAGCAGCCAAGCCGCGACCCTACCGGGGGATACGCAGTATTTT.

This sequence joins TRBV30 and TRBJ2-6; 7 nucleotides match TRBD1. This CDR3 region has 13 residues. Germline V gives CDR1 GTSNPN, CDR2 SVGIG (reference sequence). J lost 1 base, V lost 8 bases, and 2 bases had no gene match. The CDR3 sequence is CAATGSGANVLTF. DNA of the CDR3: TGTGCCGCGACAGGGTCTGGGGCCAACGTCCTGACTTTC.

The chain joins TRBV2 to TRBJ2-5, with D tentatively TRBD1 or TRBD2 (5 bases each). The CDR3 consists of 15 residues. V was trimmed by 4 bases and J by 4 bases, leaving 16 bases between them. CDR1 is SNHLY and CDR2 is FYNNEI in the germline V gene. The CDR3 reads CASSGDGSPLETQYF. For the CDR3, the DNA is TGTGCCAGCAGTGGGGACGGGTCCCCTCTAGAGACCCAGTACTTC.